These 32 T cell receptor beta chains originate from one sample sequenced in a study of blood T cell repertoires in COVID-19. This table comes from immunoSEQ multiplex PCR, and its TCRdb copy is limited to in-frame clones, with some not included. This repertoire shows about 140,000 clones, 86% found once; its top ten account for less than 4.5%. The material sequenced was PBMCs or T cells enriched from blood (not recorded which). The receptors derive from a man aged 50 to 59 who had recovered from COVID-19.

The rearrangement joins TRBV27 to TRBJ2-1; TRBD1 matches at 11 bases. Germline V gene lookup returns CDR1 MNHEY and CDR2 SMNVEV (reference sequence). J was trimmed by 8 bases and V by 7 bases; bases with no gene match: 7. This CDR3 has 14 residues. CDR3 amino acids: CASTTWDRGDEQFF. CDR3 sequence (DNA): TGTGCCAGCACCACCTGGGACAGGGGGGATGAGCAGTTCTTC.

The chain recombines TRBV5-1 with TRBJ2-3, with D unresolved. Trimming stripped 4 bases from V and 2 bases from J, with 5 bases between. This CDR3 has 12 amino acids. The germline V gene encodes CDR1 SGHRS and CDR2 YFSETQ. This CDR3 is CASSLNTDTQYF. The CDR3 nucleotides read TGCGCCAGCAGCCTAAACACAGATACGCAGTATTTT.

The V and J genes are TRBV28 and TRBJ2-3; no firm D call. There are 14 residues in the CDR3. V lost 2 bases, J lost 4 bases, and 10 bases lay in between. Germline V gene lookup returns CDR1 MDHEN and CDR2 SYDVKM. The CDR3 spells CASSLVNFPDTQYF. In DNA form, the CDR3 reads TGTGCCAGCAGTTTAGTAAATTTCCCAGATACGCAGTATTTT.

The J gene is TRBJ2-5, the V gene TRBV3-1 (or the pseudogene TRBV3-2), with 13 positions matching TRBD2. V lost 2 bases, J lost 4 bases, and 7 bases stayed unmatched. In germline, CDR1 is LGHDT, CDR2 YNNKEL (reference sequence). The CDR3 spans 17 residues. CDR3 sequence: CASSQRLAGGLSETQYF. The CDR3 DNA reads TGTGCCAGCAGCCAACGACTAGCGGGGGGACTCTCAGAGACCCAGTACTTC.

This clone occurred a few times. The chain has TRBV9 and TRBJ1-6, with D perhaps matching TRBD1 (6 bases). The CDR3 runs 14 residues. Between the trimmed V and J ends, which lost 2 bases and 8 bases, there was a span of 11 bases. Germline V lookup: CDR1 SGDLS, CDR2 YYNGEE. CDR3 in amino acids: CASSVSGEDSPLHF. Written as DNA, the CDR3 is TGTGCCAGCAGCGTTTCAGGGGAAGATTCACCCCTCCACTTT. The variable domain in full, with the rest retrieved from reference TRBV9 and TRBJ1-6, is DSGVTQTPKHLITATGQRVTLRCSPRSGDLSVYWYQQSLDQGLQFLIQYYNGEERAKGNILERFSAQQFPDLHSELNLSSLELGDSALYFCASSVSGEDSPLHFGNGTRLTVT.

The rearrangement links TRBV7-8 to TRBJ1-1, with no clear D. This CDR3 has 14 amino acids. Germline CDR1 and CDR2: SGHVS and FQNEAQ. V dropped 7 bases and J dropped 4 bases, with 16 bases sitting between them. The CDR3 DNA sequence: TGTGCCAGCACGCTGGTGCGGGGAGCCACTGAAGCTTTCTTT. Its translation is CASTLVRGATEAFF.

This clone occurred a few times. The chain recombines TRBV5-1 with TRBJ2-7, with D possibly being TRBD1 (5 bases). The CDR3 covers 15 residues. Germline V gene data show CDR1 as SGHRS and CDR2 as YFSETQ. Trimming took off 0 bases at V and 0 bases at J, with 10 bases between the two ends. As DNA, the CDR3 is TGCGCCAGCAGCTTGGGGCCAGACAGCTCCTACGAGCAGTACTTC. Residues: CASSLGPDSSYEQYF. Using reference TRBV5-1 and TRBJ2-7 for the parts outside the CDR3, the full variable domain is KAGVTQTPRYLIKTRGQQVTLSCSPISGHRSVSWYQQTPGQGLQFLFEYFSETQRNKGNFPGRFSGRQFSNSRSEMNVSTLELGDSALYLCASSLGPDSSYEQYFGPGTRLTVT.

The CDR3 coding sequence is TGTGCCAGCAGCTCCAACAGGGTATGGGCCTACGAGCAGTACGTC. It yields the protein CASSSNRVWAYEQYV. The rearrangement uses TRBV5-6 and TRBJ2-7; D may be TRBD1 (6 bases). CDR1 and CDR2 from the germline V gene are SGHDT and YYEEEE. This CDR3 spans 15 amino acids. V gave up 3 bases and J gave up 2 bases, with 15 bases separating them.

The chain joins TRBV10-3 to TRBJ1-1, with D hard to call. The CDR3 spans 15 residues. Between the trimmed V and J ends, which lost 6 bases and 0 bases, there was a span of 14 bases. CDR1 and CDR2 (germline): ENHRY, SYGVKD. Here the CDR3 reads CAIRTASGLNTEAFF. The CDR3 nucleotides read TGTGCCATCAGGACGGCGTCGGGATTGAACACTGAAGCTTTCTTT.

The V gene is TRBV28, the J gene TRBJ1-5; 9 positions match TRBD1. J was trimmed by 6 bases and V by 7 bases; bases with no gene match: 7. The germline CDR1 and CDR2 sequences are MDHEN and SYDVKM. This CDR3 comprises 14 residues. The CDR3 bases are TGTGCCAGCACGAACAGGGGGCCGGTTCAGCCCCAGCATTTT. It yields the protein CASTNRGPVQPQHF.

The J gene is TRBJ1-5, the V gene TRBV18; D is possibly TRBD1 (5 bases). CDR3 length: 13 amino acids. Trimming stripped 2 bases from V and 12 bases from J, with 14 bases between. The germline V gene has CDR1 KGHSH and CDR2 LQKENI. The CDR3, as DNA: TGTGCCAGCTCACCAGACTACGGGGGTCACCAGCATTTT. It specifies CASSPDYGGHQHF.

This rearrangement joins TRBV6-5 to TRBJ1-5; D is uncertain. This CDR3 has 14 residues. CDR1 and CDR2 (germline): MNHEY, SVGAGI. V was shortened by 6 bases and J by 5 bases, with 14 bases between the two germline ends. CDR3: CASSPDGEYQPQHF. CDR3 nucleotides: TGTGCCAGCAGCCCCGACGGAGAGTATCAGCCCCAGCATTTT.

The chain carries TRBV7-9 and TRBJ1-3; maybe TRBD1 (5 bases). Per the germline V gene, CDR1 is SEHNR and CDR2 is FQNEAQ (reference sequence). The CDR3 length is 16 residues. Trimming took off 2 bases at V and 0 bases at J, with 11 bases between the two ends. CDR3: CASSLRGRGSGNTIYF. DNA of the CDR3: TGTGCCAGCAGCTTAAGGGGAAGGGGCTCTGGAAACACCATATATTTT.

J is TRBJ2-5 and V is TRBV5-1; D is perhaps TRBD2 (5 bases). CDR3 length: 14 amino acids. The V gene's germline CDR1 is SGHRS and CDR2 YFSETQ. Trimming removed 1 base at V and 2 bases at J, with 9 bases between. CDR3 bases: TGCGCCAGCAGCTTGATTTCGGGGCAAGAGACCCAGTACTTC. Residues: CASSLISGQETQYF.

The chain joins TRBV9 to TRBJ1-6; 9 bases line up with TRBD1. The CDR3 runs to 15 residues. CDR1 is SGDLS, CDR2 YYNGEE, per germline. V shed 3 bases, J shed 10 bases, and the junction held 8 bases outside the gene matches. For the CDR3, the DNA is TGTGCCAGCAGCGGCTGGGACAGGGACGGCTCACCCCTCCACTTT. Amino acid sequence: CASSGWDRDGSPLHF.

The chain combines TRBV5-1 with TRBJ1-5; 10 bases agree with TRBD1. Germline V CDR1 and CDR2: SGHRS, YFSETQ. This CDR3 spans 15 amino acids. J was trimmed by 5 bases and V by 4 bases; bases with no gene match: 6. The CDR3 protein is CASSMFGQGDQPQHF. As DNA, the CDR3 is TGCGCCAGCAGCATGTTCGGACAGGGGGATCAGCCCCAGCATTTT.

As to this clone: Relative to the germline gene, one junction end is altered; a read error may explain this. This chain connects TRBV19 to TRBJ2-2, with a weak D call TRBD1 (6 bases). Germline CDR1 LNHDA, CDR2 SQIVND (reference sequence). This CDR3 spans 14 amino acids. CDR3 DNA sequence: TGTGCCTGTAGGGGACAACCGAACACCGGGGAGCTGTTTTTT. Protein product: CACRGQPNTGELFF.

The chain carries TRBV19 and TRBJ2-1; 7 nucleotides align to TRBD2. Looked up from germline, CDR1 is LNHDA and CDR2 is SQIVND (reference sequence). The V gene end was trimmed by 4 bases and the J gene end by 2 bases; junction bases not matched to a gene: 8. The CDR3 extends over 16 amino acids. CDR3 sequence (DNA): TGTGCCAGTAGTAAGGAGCGGGGTGGTACCTACAATGAGCAGTTCTTC. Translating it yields CASSKERGGTYNEQFF.

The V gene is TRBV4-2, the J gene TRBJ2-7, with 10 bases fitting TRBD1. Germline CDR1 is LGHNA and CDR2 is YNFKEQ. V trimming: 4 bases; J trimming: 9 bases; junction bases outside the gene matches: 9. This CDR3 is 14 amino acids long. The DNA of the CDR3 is TGTGCCAGCAGCCTAGGACAGGGGGGGGGTCTGCAGTACTTC. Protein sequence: CASSLGQGGGLQYF.

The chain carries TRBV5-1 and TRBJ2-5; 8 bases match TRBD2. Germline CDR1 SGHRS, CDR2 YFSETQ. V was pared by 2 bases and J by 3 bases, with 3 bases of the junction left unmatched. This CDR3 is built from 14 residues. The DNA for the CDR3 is TGCGCCAGCAGCTTAGGAGCGGGGGAAGAGACCCAGTACTTC. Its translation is CASSLGAGEETQYF.

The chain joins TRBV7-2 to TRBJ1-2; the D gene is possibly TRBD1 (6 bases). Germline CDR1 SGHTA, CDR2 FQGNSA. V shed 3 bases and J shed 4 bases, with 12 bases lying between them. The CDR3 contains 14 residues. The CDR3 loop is CASSFGGALYGYTF. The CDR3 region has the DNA TGTGCCAGCAGCTTTGGGGGGGCCCTCTATGGCTACACCTTC.

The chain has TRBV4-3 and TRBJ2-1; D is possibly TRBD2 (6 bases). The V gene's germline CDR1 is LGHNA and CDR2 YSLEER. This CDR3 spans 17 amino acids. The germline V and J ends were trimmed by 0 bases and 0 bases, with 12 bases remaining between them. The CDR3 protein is CASSQDRGMSSYNEQFF. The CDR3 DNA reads TGCGCCAGCAGCCAAGATCGGGGGATGAGCTCCTACAATGAGCAGTTCTTC.

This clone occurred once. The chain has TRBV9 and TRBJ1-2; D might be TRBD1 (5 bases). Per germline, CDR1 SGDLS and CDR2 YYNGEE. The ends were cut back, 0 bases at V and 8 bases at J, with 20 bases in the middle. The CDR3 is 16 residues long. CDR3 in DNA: TGTGCCAGCAGCGTAGGGGAACACAGGTCGTGGTGGGGCTACACCTTC. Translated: CASSVGEHRSWWGYTF. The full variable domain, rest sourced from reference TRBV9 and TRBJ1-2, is DSGVTQTPKHLITATGQRVTLRCSPRSGDLSVYWYQQSLDQGLQFLIQYYNGEERAKGNILERFSAQQFPDLHSELNLSSLELGDSALYFCASSVGEHRSWWGYTFGSGTRLTVV.

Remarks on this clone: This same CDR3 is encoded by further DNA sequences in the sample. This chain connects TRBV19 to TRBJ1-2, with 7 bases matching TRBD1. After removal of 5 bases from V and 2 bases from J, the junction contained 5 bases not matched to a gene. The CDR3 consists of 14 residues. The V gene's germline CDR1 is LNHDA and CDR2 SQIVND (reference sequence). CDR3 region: CASSPRQGNYGYTF. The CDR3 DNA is TGTGCCAGTAGTCCGAGACAGGGAAACTATGGCTACACCTTC.

Here the CDR3 reads CASSLGQTSQETQYF. The DNA for the CDR3 is TGCGCCAGCAGCTTGGGACAGACCTCCCAAGAGACCCAGTACTTC. This rearrangement joins TRBV5-1 to TRBJ2-5; tentatively, D is TRBD1 (5 bases). Between the trimmed V and J ends, which lost 0 bases and 1 base, there was a span of 10 bases. Germline CDR1 and CDR2: SGHRS and YFSETQ. CDR3 length: 15 residues. Full variable domain (remainder filled in from reference TRBV5-1 and TRBJ2-5): KAGVTQTPRYLIKTRGQQVTLSCSPISGHRSVSWYQQTPGQGLQFLFEYFSETQRNKGNFPGRFSGRQFSNSRSEMNVSTLELGDSALYLCASSLGQTSQETQYFGPGTRLLVL.

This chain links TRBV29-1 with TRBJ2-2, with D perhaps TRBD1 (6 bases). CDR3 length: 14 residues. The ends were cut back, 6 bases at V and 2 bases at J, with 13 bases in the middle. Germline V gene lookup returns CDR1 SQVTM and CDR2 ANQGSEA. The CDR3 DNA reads TGCAGCGTCTCCCCGGGACACAACACCGGGGAGCTGTTTTTT. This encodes CSVSPGHNTGELFF.

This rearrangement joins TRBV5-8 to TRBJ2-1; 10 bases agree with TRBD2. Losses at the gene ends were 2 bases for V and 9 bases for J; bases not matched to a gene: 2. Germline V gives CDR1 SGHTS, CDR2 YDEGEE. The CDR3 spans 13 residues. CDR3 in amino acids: CASSLTSGTEQFF. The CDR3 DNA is TGTGCCAGCAGCTTAACTAGCGGGACTGAGCAGTTCTTC.

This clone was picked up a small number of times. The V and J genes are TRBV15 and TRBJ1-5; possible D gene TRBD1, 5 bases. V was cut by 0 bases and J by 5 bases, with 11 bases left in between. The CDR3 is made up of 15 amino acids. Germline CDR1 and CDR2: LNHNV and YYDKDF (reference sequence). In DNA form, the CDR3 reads TGTGCCACCAGCAGAGATTTGGACAAGCATCAGCCCCAGCATTTT. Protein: CATSRDLDKHQPQHF.

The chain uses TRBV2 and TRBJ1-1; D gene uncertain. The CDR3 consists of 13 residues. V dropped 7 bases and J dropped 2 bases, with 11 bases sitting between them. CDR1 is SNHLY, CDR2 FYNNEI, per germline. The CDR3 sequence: CASTLYINTEAFF. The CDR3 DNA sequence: TGTGCCAGCACCCTTTATATTAACACTGAAGCTTTCTTT.

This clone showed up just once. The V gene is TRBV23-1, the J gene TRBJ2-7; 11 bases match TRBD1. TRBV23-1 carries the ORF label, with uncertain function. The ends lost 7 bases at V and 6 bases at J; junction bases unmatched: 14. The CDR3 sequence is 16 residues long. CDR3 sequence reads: CASTPPTDGTGGEQYV. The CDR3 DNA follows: TGCGCCAGCACACCACCCACCGACGGGACAGGGGGCGAGCAGTACGTC.

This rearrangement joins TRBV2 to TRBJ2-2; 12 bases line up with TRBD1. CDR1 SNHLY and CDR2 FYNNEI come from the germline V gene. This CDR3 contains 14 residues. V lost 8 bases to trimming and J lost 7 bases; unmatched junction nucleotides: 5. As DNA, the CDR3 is TGTGCCAGCCGGGACAGGGGGCTGATCGGGGAGCTGTTTTTT. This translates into CASRDRGLIGELFF.

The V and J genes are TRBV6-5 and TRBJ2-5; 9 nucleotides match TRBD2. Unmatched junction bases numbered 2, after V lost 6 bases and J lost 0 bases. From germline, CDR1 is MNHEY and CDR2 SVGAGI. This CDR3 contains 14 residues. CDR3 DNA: TGTGCCAGCAGACCTAGCGGGAACCAAGAGACCCAGTACTTC. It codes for CASRPSGNQETQYF.